Detailed here is one T cell receptor beta chain. Its antigen is unidentified. The data were taken from a study of beta chain features in type 1 diabetes. Study-wide context: Researchers looked at 85 million to 110 million sorted cells across all samples.

What was sequenced were expressed TCRB transcripts, since all of the isolated RNA had been reverse transcribed. The table came from immunoSEQ multiplex PCR; TCRdb's copy has only in-frame clones and leaves some out. The sample has about 620,000 clones; 15% to 19% are singletons. Purity of each sorted population was above 95%. Study conclusions and caveats: Fewer junction insertions and more nucleotide deletions appeared in type 1 diabetes patients. Comparison showed that naive, central memory and Treg TCRB repertoires appeared more similar among patients than among healthy donors.

The sample consisted of naive CD4+ T cells from blood. The TCR was taken from a man between 18 and 35 years old in good health.

The CDR3 DNA is TGTGCCAGCAGTACGACAGAGGTTGGAAACATTCAGTACTTC. It specifies CASSTTEVGNIQYF. V usage is TRBV28 and J usage is TRBJ2-4, with D possibly TRBD1 on 5 matching bases. Germline lookup yields CDR1 MDHEN and CDR2 SYDVKM. The V end was cut by 5 bases, the J end by 6 bases, with 14 bases between. This CDR3 has 14 amino acids.